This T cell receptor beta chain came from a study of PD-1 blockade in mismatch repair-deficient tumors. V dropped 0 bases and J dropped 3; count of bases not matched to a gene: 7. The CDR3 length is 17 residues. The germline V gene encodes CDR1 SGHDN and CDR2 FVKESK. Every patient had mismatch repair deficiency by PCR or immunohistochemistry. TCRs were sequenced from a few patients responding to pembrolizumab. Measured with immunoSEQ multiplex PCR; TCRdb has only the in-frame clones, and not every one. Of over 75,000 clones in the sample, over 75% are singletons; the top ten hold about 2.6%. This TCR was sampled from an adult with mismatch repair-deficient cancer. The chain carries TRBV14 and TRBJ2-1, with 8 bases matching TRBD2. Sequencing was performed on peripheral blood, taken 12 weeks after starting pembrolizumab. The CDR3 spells CASSQDLGLAGYNEQFF. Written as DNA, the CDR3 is TGTGCCAGCAGCCAAGATCTAGGTCTAGCGGGCTACAATGAGCAGTTCTTC.